Listed below are T cell receptor beta chains from one sample, sequenced in a study of T cells after yellow fever vaccination. One entry per CDR3 protein results from TCRdb running MiXCR on the 5' RACE reads. In the table there are approximately 160,000 distinct CDR3 sequences, approximately 6.2% of which are singletons. The sequences come from CD4+ T cells sorted from PBMCs, collected on the day of the first yellow fever vaccination. These receptors came from a man aged 18 to 30 who received the YFV17D yellow fever vaccine. Both conserved end residues are part of each CDR3. A D gene is named only where the DNA matches it firmly. The listing skips clone size in some rows; elsewhere it reads once, few, many or a size class.

cdr3_aa	cdr3_nt	cdr3_length	d_call	clone_size	v_call	j_call
CASKGGRQGNQPQHF	TGTGCCAGCAAGGGGGGAAGACAGGGGAATCAGCCCCAGCATTTT	15	TRBD1	many	TRBV12-3/TRBV12-4	TRBJ1-5
CSKEVPGVNIQYF	TGCAGTAAAGAGGTCCCGGGTGTGAACATTCAGTACTTC	13	NA	NA	TRBV20-1	TRBJ2-4
CASSLRGSSYNSPLHF	TGTGCCAGCAGCCTCAGGGGGAGCTCCTATAATTCACCCCTCCACTTT	16	TRBD1	NA	TRBV7-2	TRBJ1-6
CASSGLGDAVKNIQYF	TGCGCCAGCAGCGGCCTCGGGGATGCCGTCAAAAACATTCAGTACTTC	16	NA	few	TRBV5-1	TRBJ2-4
CATSDRQFTGELFF	TGTGCCACCAGTGACCGACAATTCACCGGGGAGCTGTTTTTT	14	NA	many	TRBV24-1	TRBJ2-2
CASSLRVAANEQFF	TGTGCCAGCAGCCTCCGGGTAGCTGCCAATGAGCAGTTCTTC	14	NA	few	TRBV5-4	TRBJ2-1
CASSPGQGDLNTGELFF	TGTGCCAGCAGCCCGGGACAGGGCGACTTGAACACCGGGGAGCTGTTTTTT	17	TRBD1	many	TRBV7-6	TRBJ2-2
CASSTPITRSDTQYF	TGTGCCAGCAGCACTCCTATTACTCGTTCAGATACGCAGTATTTT	15	NA	many	TRBV12-3/TRBV12-4	TRBJ2-3
CASSFTGGGIEQFF	TGTGCCAGCAGCTTCACGGGGGGTGGGATTGAGCAGTTCTTC	14	TRBD2	many	TRBV7-2	TRBJ2-1
CASSLGLANTDTQYF	TGTGCCAGCAGCCTGGGACTAGCGAACACAGATACGCAGTATTTT	15	TRBD2	many	TRBV6-1	TRBJ2-3
CAISDRNNQPQHF	TGTGCCATCAGTGACAGAAACAATCAGCCCCAGCATTTT	13	NA	few	TRBV10-3	TRBJ1-5
CASSPGTTSAYNEQFF	TGTGCCAGTAGTCCCGGGACGACTTCTGCCTACAATGAGCAGTTCTTC	16	NA	NA	TRBV19	TRBJ2-1
CASSSARRATDTQYF	TGTGCCAGCAGTTCGGCCCGACGGGCCACAGATACGCAGTATTTT	15	NA	many	TRBV6-1	TRBJ2-3
CASSYQGRKGDEKLFF	TGCGCCAGCAGCTACCAGGGACGGAAGGGGGATGAAAAACTGTTTTTT	16	NA	NA	TRBV5-1	TRBJ1-4
CASSLGTDSYEQYF	TGTGCCAGCAGCCTCGGGACCGATAGCTACGAGCAGTACTTC	14	NA	many	TRBV3-1	TRBJ2-7